Reported below is one T cell receptor beta chain. Trimming shortened V by 6 bases and J by 6 bases, and 15 bases separated the two germline ends. Germline V CDR1 and CDR2: DFQATT, SNEGSKA (reference sequence). CDR3 length equals 13 residues. Unique molecular identifiers were added to individual cDNA molecules. In TCRdb, the 5' RACE reads were re-called with MiXCR into one record per CDR3 protein. The data show approximately 110,000 distinct CDR3 sequences, 15% seen once. This sample is part of a study of early T cells in non-severe SARS-CoV-2 infection. The sample consisted of whole blood. This chain connects TRBV20-1 to TRBJ2-1; D possibly corresponds to TRBD2 (6 bases). The clonotype comes from an adult who was a healthcare worker with PCR-confirmed SARS-CoV-2 infection or an uninfected control (not recorded which). The CDR3 sequence: CSASAGRLNEQFF. DNA for the CDR3: TGCAGTGCGAGCGCGGGGAGACTCAATGAGCAGTTCTTC.